Given below is one TCR beta chain in context. Its target is unknown. Repertoires were generated with immunoSEQ multiplex PCR, while TCRdb's copy carries only in-frame clones and drops some. The table includes approximately 50,000 clones, 80% to 90% detected once. This sample was included in a study of T cell responses to AZD1222 COVID-19 vaccine. Findings of the study overall: Sampling captured repertoires only after the peak T cell response. Clonal diversity was possibly underestimated, and the donors were mostly white British, with more females. At baseline, seropositivity was found in only a handful of AZD1222 recipients.

The source is an adult who received the AZD1222 COVID-19 vaccine. Sequences were derived from peripheral blood, sampled 28 days after the second AZD1222 dose.

The CDR3 is CASSIDSSNQPQHF. CDR3 nucleotides: TGTGCCAGCTCAATCGACAGTAGCAATCAGCCCCAGCATTTT. The V and J genes are TRBV18 and TRBJ1-5; a weak D match, TRBD1 (5 bases). CDR1 is KGHSH, CDR2 LQKENI, per germline. V shed 5 bases and J shed 0 bases, with 8 bases lying between them. The CDR3 has 14 residues.